What follows are 3 T cell receptor beta chains derived from one specimen sequenced in a study of cytomegalovirus exposure and HLA in healthy donors (dated by TCRdb to about 2017). Preparation of the library involved the immunoSEQ multiplex PCR assay. The multiplex PCR relied on a mix of 60 forward primers for TCR Vbeta segments and 13 reverse primers for TCR Jbeta segments. Drawn from immuneACCESS, this table holds only the in-frame rearrangements with V and J called that TCRdb kept. Clones are partly lost; checked studies trace under half to an unresolved V gene and leave the rest unexplained. The sample has more than 95,000 clones on record. Clones ranked in the top ten supply roughly 2% of the sample. The specimen sequenced was PBMCs. The receptors here all came from a man aged 35 to 55 in good health and CMV-seronegative.

The rearrangement uses TRBV28 and TRBJ2-4; D gene uncertain. In germline, CDR1 is MDHEN, CDR2 SYDVKM. The CDR3 loop spans 14 amino acids. Trimming removed 4 bases at V and 0 bases at J, with 7 bases between. The CDR3 DNA follows: TGTGCCAGCAGTTCTGTTCTAGCCAAAAACATTCAGTACTTC. It translates to CASSSVLAKNIQYF.

The chain links TRBV30 to TRBJ1-2, with 9 nucleotides matching TRBD1. Trimming removed 4 bases from V and 8 bases from J; junction bases left unmatched: 8. This CDR3 comprises 13 residues. Germline values: CDR1 GTSNPN, CDR2 SVGIG (reference sequence). The CDR3 sequence: CAWTLDRGYGYTF. The CDR3 DNA follows: TGTGCCTGGACCCTGGACAGGGGATACGGCTACACCTTC. The complete variable domain, with remaining parts taken from reference TRBV30 and TRBJ1-2, reads SQTIHQWPATLVQPVGSPLSLECTVEGTSNPNLYWYRQAAGRGLQLLFYSVGIGQISSEVPQNLSASRPQDRQFILSSKKLLLSDSGFYLCAWTLDRGYGYTFGSGTRLTVV.

The chain has TRBV5-4 and TRBJ1-5, with 10 bases matching TRBD1. CDR3 length: 15 residues. Germline CDR1 reads SGHNT; CDR2 reads YYREEE (reference sequence). V was clipped by 3 bases and J by 3 bases; unmatched bases: 3. The CDR3 DNA reads as TGTGCCAGCAGCTCAGGGACAGGGGCCAATCAGCCCCAGCATTTT. Translated: CASSSGTGANQPQHF.